This T cell receptor (beta chain) was profiled in a study of T-cell reconstitution after alpha-beta-depleted transplantation in children (dated by TCRdb to about 2016). Looking at the study overall: Using TCR repertoire profiling, the study quantitatively followed how T-cell immune reconstitution unfolded in children after TCRalphabeta/CD19-depleted allogeneic hematopoietic cell transplantation. General findings and caveats noted by the study authors: The apparently early recovery of alphabetaT-cell counts about two months after transplant reportedly depended on only several hundred rapidly expanded clones that came from non-depleted graft cells. Hyperexpanded clone frequencies declined over subsequent months; after one year, T-cell counts and TCRbeta diversity were mostly attributed to newly produced T cells. In some patients, the high TCRbeta diversity seen at day 60 was put down to recipient T cells and intrathymic progenitors that had survived conditioning.

The library was made by PCR. Sequencing took place on an Illumina HiSeq 2500. Molecular barcoding was employed in the preparation of TCR libraries, with unique molecular identifiers being used to normalize TCRbeta repertoire quantification. TCRdb applied fastp at Q25 and MiXCR to the public reads, then kept only in-frame beta chains. Rows are unified per CDR3 protein, each entry keeping the most common DNA and genes. The sample contains roughly 310,000 distinct CDR3 sequences, around 25% of them found a single time. In total, the top ten clones hold approximately 9.9% of the sample. The sample's treatment or condition label is to be understood as: allogeneic hematopoietic cell transplantation with graft depleted of TCRalphabeta T cells and CD19 B cells. Transplant recipients were children who received TCRalphabeta/CD19-depleted allogeneic hematopoietic cell grafts. This clonotype was counted only a few times. The target of this receptor is not known. Nothing much larger sits one base from this clone, and base qualities are not available.

Source: PBMCs, mostly from graft donor cells, taken 180 days after TCRalphabeta/CD19-depleted stem cell transplant. This clonotype was obtained from a male patient younger than 18 who had a stem cell transplant for acute lymphoblastic leukemia, so the T cells may come from the graft donor.

This receptor has the CDR3 CASSGIGTIYEQYF. The DNA reads as follows: TGTGCCAGCAGCGGGATAGGGACTATCTACGAGCAGTACTTC. The sequence is built from TRBV7-9 and TRBJ2-7, with 7 middle bases fitting TRBD2. From its cysteine to its phenylalanine, the CDR3 spans 14 amino acids. Only the CDR3 DNA stays, 42 bases, in frame from base 1. The germline V gene (reference sequence) specifies SEHNR as CDR1 and FQNEAQ as CDR2. V has 5 bases trimmed and J has 3 bases trimmed; junction bases matching no gene number 7.